The 6 T cell receptor beta chains given below trace back to one sample, sequenced in a study of brain T cells in children with intractable seizures. Method: immunoSEQ multiplex PCR; TCRdb's copy keeps in-frame clones and lacks some. The sample contains 300,000 to 400,000 clones, roughly 93% of which appear only once. Time point indicated: blood from clinic visit 5 months post-surgery; TSC patient then seizure free. The material sequenced was peripheral blood, taken approximately 5 months after surgery. These receptors all stem from a boy in the first two years of life with tuberous sclerosis and intractable seizures.

The V gene is TRBV19, the J gene TRBJ1-3, with a possible D match to TRBD1 (6 bases). The V gene lost 2 bases and the J gene lost 0 bases, with 17 bases spanning the gap. Germline CDR1 is LNHDA and CDR2 is SQIVND (reference sequence). The CDR3 sequence is 18 residues long. CDR3 coding DNA: TGTGCCAGTAGTATAACTAGCGGGGGCGCCTCCTCTGGAAACACCATATATTTT. It encodes CASSITSGGASSGNTIYF. The full variable domain, rest sourced from reference TRBV19 and TRBJ1-3, is DGGITQSPKYLFRKEGQNVTLSCEQNLNHDAMYWYRQDPGQGLRLIYYSQIVNDFQKGDIAEGYSVSREKKESFPLTVTSAQKNPTAFYLCASSITSGGASSGNTIYFGEGSWLTVV.

This rearrangement joins TRBV13 to TRBJ2-7, with D unresolved. Trimming removed 5 bases from V and 2 bases from J, with 10 bases in between. The germline V gene has CDR1 PRHDT and CDR2 FYEKMQ (reference sequence). This CDR3 has 13 residues. CDR3 DNA: TGTGCCAGCAGCCATGGTTCTACCTACGAGCAGTACTTC. Its translation: CASSHGSTYEQYF.

The chain employs TRBV5-4 and TRBJ1-1, with a possible D match to TRBD1 (6 bases). There are 15 residues in the CDR3. CDR1 SGHNT and CDR2 YYREEE come from the germline V gene (reference sequence). The V end lost 4 bases, the J end lost 0 bases, and 13 bases lay between the germline ends. The CDR3 region has the DNA TGTGCCAGCAGCATACGACAGGCGATGAACACTGAAGCTTTCTTT. Residues: CASSIRQAMNTEAFF.

The chain is built from TRBV7-8 and TRBJ2-7, with D unclear. The CDR3 contains 14 residues. The V and J ends lost 3 bases and 0 bases respectively, with 9 bases between them. Looked up from germline, CDR1 is SGHVS and CDR2 is FQNEAQ. The CDR3 here is CASSLYGPSYEQYF. The CDR3 coding sequence is TGTGCCAGCAGCTTGTACGGGCCCTCCTACGAGCAGTACTTC.

This chain connects TRBV29-1 to TRBJ2-2; 9 nucleotides align to TRBD2. The V gene's germline CDR1 is SQVTM and CDR2 ANQGSEA. The CDR3 has 15 residues. Trimming removed 6 bases from V and 3 bases from J; junction bases left unmatched: 8. The CDR3 loop is CSVLSAGGYTGELFF. The DNA for the CDR3 is TGCAGCGTCCTGTCGGCGGGGGGGTACACCGGGGAGCTGTTTTTT.

The gene calls are TRBV27 and TRBJ2-1; TRBD2 is a possible D gene (5 bases). The germline V gene encodes CDR1 MNHEY and CDR2 SMNVEV (reference sequence). V was clipped by 5 bases and J by 0 bases, with 11 bases between them. The CDR3 runs to 15 residues. CDR3 loop: CASSMTGSSYNEQFF. The CDR3 DNA reads TGTGCCAGCAGTATGACGGGAAGCTCCTACAATGAGCAGTTCTTC.